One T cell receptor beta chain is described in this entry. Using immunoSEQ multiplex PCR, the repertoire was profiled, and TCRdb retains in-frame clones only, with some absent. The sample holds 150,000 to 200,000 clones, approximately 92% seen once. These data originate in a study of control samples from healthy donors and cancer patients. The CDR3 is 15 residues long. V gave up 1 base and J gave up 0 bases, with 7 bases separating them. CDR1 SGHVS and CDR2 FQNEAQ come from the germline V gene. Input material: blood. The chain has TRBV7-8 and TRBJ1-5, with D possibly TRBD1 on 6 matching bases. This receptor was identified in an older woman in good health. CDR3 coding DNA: TGTGCCAGCAGCTTAGTACAGGGTAGCAATCAGCCCCAGCATTTT. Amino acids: CASSLVQGSNQPQHF.